This T cell receptor (beta chain) was sequenced in a study of shared clonotypes between healthy human individuals. General study points: Rarefaction showed that sequencing of sorted subsets was incomplete (despite large depth). Generation of non-shared clonotypes was less probable than generation of clonotypes shared by all four donors.

Remarks on this clone: Antigen: not known.

Each subset's genomic DNA was shared equally among a number of immunoSEQ plates. Sequencing used immunoSEQ multiplex PCR; TCRdb keeps in-frame clones, though not all of them. The sample yields around 2.5 million clones, approximately 94% seen once. The CDR3 is 15 residues long. The V segment lost 5 bases and the J segment 2 bases; nucleotides outside the gene matches: 4. In germline, CDR1 is SGHTA, CDR2 FQGNSA. Sequenced sample: naive CD4+ T cells from PBMCs. Regarding subset: CD45RA+ positively selected. The chain employs TRBV7-2 and TRBJ2-7; TRBD2 matches 12 bases. The source of this sequence is a man aged 18 to 35 in good health. Some clones in this sample may be carry-over from other donors' samples. CDR3 sequence (DNA): TGTGCCAGCAGCACGGGACTAGCGGGCCCCTACGAGCAGTACTTC. Its protein is CASSTGLAGPYEQYF.